The text below deals with one T cell receptor (beta chain). Profiled with immunoSEQ multiplex PCR; TCRdb holds only in-frame clones, not every one. The table has over 300,000 clones, around four fifths seen once. The record originates from a study of blood T cell repertoires in COVID-19. The sample was peripheral blood. This receptor was identified in a woman aged 45-60 years with acute or convalescent COVID-19.

CDR3 in amino acids: CASSPQIVGGYEKLFF. The CDR3 DNA reads TGTGCCAGTAGTCCCCAAATAGTCGGCGGATATGAAAAACTGTTTTTT. The rearrangement links TRBV19 to TRBJ1-4; D gene ambiguous. The CDR3 is made up of 16 amino acids. V shed 5 bases and J shed 6 bases, with 19 bases lying between them. Germline V gives CDR1 LNHDA, CDR2 SQIVND (reference sequence).